Described below is a single T cell receptor (beta chain) sequence and its context. Clones were sequenced by immunoSEQ multiplex PCR, and TCRdb holds only the in-frame ones, with some missing. The top ten hold roughly 12% of the sample, which has 400,000 to 500,000 clones, 79% seen once. The data originate from a study of shared clonotypes between healthy human individuals. The CDR3 loop spans 17 amino acids. Trimming took 5 bases from V and 0 from J; bases not matched to a gene: 6. Germline V gene lookup returns CDR1 ENHRY and CDR2 SYGVKD. Sequences were obtained from PBMCs. J is TRBJ2-1 and V is TRBV10-3, with TRBD2 matching over 11 bases. The sequence came from a woman in her thirties or forties in good health. Some clones in this sample may be carry-over from other donors' samples. The CDR3 DNA reads TGTGCCATCAGTCCTAGCGGGAGGACAAGCTCCTACAATGAGCAGTTCTTC. Its translation: CAISPSGRTSSYNEQFF.